These T cell receptor beta chains were read from a single sample in a study of blood T cell repertoires in COVID-19. Sequenced by immunoSEQ multiplex PCR; TCRdb stores in-frame clones only, minus some. The table includes roughly 65,000 clones, about 89% detected once. The sample consisted of peripheral blood. The source is an older woman with acute or convalescent COVID-19. The CDR3 runs from the conserved cysteine through the conserved F or W. D genes are given only for firm matches. A row's size may be missing; if present it is once, few, many or a size class.

j_gene	abundance	v_gene	len	d_gene	CDR3nt	CDR3aa
TRBJ1-2	.	TRBV12-3/TRBV12-4	13	.	TGTGCCAGCAGTTTAGACAGGTTCTATGGCTACACCTTC	CASSLDRFYGYTF
TRBJ2-3	.	TRBV7-3	14	TRBD1	TGTGCCAGCAGCTTAGGCAGGGGGCGAGATACGCAGTATTTT	CASSLGRGRDTQYF
TRBJ2-7	.	TRBV11-2	14	.	TGTGCCAGCAGCATGAACAGGGCCTCCTACGAGCAGTACTTC	CASSMNRASYEQYF
TRBJ2-3	.	TRBV18	16	TRBD2	TGTGCCAGCTCACCTTTTACGGGGGGGGCCACAGATACGCAGTATTTT	CASSPFTGGATDTQYF
TRBJ2-2	many	TRBV2	15	TRBD1	TGTGCCAGCAGTAGCCACAGGGGGCAATCCGGGGAGCTGTTTTTT	CASSSHRGQSGELFF
TRBJ1-2	.	TRBV19	14	TRBD1	TGTGCCAGTAGTCCGGGGACAGGCTTTGGTGGCTACACCTTC	CASSPGTGFGGYTF
TRBJ2-5	.	TRBV9	14	TRBD2	TGTGCCAGCAGCACCCGGACTAGCGCTGAGACCCAGTACTTC	CASSTRTSAETQYF
TRBJ2-6	.	TRBV5-8	17	.	TGTGCCAGCAGCTTGGTTACAGGGATCTCTGGGGCCAACGTCCTGACTTTC	CASSLVTGISGANVLTF
TRBJ1-1	.	TRBV29-1	11	.	TGCAGCGTCCTTCCCCAGGGCGAAGCTTTCTTT	CSVLPQGEAFF
TRBJ1-4	.	TRBV4-1	15	TRBD1	TGCGCCAGCAGCTTGCCGGGACAGGCTAATGAAAAACTGTTTTTT	CASSLPGQANEKLFF
TRBJ2-3	.	TRBV5-5	13	.	TGTGCCAGCAGCCCACCAGGCAGAGATACGCAGTATTTT	CASSPPGRDTQYF
TRBJ1-5	.	TRBV12-3/TRBV12-4	13	.	TGTGCCAGCAGCGGACAGAGCAATCAGCCCCAGCATTTT	CASSGQSNQPQHF
TRBJ1-5	.	TRBV28	16	.	TGTGCCAGCACCACCCGGGAGGGGCGTTGGAATCAGCCCCAGCATTTT	CASTTREGRWNQPQHF
TRBJ1-3	.	TRBV5-6	12	.	TGTGCCAGCAGCTTCGAGGCTAACACCATATATTTT	CASSFEANTIYF
TRBJ2-1	.	TRBV28	16	.	TGTGCCAGCAGTTTATATGGCGGGTCGACCTACAATGAGCAGTTCTTC	CASSLYGGSTYNEQFF
TRBJ2-2	few	TRBV7-7	17	TRBD1	TGTGCCAGCAGCGATCCCCCAGGACAGGCGCACACCGGGGAGCTGTTTTTT	CASSDPPGQAHTGELFF
TRBJ2-5	.	TRBV15	15	.	TGTGCCACCAGCAGAGACCTGGGACTCCAAGAGACCCAGTACTTC	CATSRDLGLQETQYF
TRBJ1-4	once	TRBV5-1	15	TRBD1	TGCGCCAGCAGCTCCGGGACAGGGGAGGTTGAAAAACTGTTTTTT	CASSSGTGEVEKLFF
TRBJ1-2	few	TRBV7-9	16	.	TGTGCCAGCAGCCTCTCGAGGCAGAACCTTAACTATGGCTACACCTTC	CASSLSRQNLNYGYTF
TRBJ1-3	.	TRBV10-3	15	.	TGTGCCATCAGTGGGCAGTCCGACTCTGGAAACACCATATATTTT	CAISGQSDSGNTIYF
TRBJ2-2	.	TRBV7-8	16	.	TGTGCCAGCAGTCCACTGGGGGGGGCGCTAACCGGGGAGCTGTTTTTT	CASSPLGGALTGELFF
TRBJ2-5	.	TRBV4-1	13	TRBD1	TGCGCCAGCAGACGAAACAGGGGAGAGACCCAGTACTTC	CASRRNRGETQYF
TRBJ1-5	once	TRBV19	18	.	TGTGCCAGTAGTATCCCAGGGCCCGGCACATCGAGTTTTGTTCCCCAGCATTTT	CASSIPGPGTSSFVPQHF
TRBJ2-7	.	TRBV5-1	13	.	TGCGCCAGCAGCCCGACCGGGACTTTCCAGCAGTACTTC	CASSPTGTFQQYF
TRBJ2-3	.	TRBV2	14	TRBD2	TGTGCCAGCGAAACTAGCGGGGGACTTGATACGCAGTATTTT	CASETSGGLDTQYF
TRBJ1-1	.	TRBV3-1/TRBV3-2	14	TRBD1	TGTGCCAGCAGCCTTCGGGCAGGGGGGACTGAAGCTTTCTTT	CASSLRAGGTEAFF
TRBJ1-2	.	TRBV2	13	.	TGTGCCAGCAGTGTTGGGGGGGCCGGTGGCTACACCTTC	CASSVGGAGGYTF
TRBJ2-1	.	TRBV5-1	15	.	TGCGCCAGCAGCTTGGCGCCGGGGGAATACAATGAGCAGTTCTTC	CASSLAPGEYNEQFF
TRBJ2-3	.	TRBV27	14	TRBD2	TGTGCCAGCAGTTTGGGGGGGAGCACAGATACGCAGTATTTT	CASSLGGSTDTQYF
TRBJ1-2	.	TRBV19	10	.	TGTGCCAAGAGGCGGGAGGGCTACACCTTC	CAKRREGYTF
TRBJ2-2	.	TRBV5-1	15	TRBD1	TGCGCCAGCAGCTTCGACAGGGGGCAGGGCGGGGAGCTGTTTTTT	CASSFDRGQGGELFF
TRBJ2-3	.	TRBV5-4	15	TRBD2	TGTGCCAGCAGCCGAAGCGGGGGGCGCACAGATACGCAGTATTTT	CASSRSGGRTDTQYF
TRBJ2-1	.	TRBV9	15	TRBD2	TGTGCCAGCAGCGTTGGCGGGGGGGCTTACAATGAGCAGTTCTTC	CASSVGGGAYNEQFF
TRBJ1-1	.	TRBV9	14	.	TGTGCCAGCAGTCGACAGCCCACGAACACTGAAGCTTTCTTT	CASSRQPTNTEAFF
TRBJ2-3	.	TRBV9	15	TRBD2	TGTGCCAGCAGCGTAGTCGCGGGGGGGCGGGATACGCAGTATTTT	CASSVVAGGRDTQYF
TRBJ1-5	.	TRBV2	15	TRBD1	TGTGCCAGCAGTCCTCCAGGGGGAGACCGTCAGCCCCAGCATTTT	CASSPPGGDRQPQHF
TRBJ1-1	few	TRBV10-1	16	.	TGCGCCAGCAGTGATCGGTCTACAGGTGGGAACACTGAAGCTTTCTTT	CASSDRSTGGNTEAFF
TRBJ2-7	.	TRBV18	13	TRBD1	TGTGCCAGCTCACCGGACAGGGGGCGCGAGCAGTACTTC	CASSPDRGREQYF
TRBJ2-2	.	TRBV9	15	.	TGTGCCAGCAGCGTACGCGGGTGGAACACCGGGGAGCTGTTTTTT	CASSVRGWNTGELFF
TRBJ2-7	.	TRBV28	13	TRBD2	TGTGCCAGCAGATCTAGCGGGGGCTACGAGCAGTACTTC	CASRSSGGYEQYF
TRBJ2-1	.	TRBV27	16	TRBD2	TGTGCCACCCGCCCCACCGGGACTAGCGGGGCGTATGAGCAGTTCTTC	CATRPTGTSGAYEQFF
TRBJ2-7	.	TRBV14	14	.	TGTGCCAGCAGCCAGAGGGACACTACCTACGAGCAGTACTTC	CASSQRDTTYEQYF
TRBJ1-2	.	TRBV11-2	15	TRBD1	TGTGCCAGCAGCCGAACGGACAGGGGCAACTATGGCTACACCTTC	CASSRTDRGNYGYTF
TRBJ2-1	.	TRBV7-9	15	TRBD1	TGTGCCAGCAGCTCCCGACAGGGTACGATCGGTGAGCAGTTCTTC	CASSSRQGTIGEQFF
TRBJ1-6	.	TRBV7-9	15	.	TGTGCCAGCAGCTTAGTTGGTGGACTAACAGGCGGACTCCACTTT	CASSLVGGLTGGLHF
TRBJ1-5	.	TRBV7-8	16	.	TGTGCCAGCAGCTATCGGGGGGCGTTAAGCAATCAGCCCCAGCATTTT	CASSYRGALSNQPQHF
TRBJ2-2	few	TRBV7-2	16	TRBD1	TGTGCCAGCAGCTTAGGGACAGGGTATTCCACCGGGGAGCTGTTTTTT	CASSLGTGYSTGELFF
TRBJ1-4	.	TRBV9	15	.	TGTGCCAGCAGCGTAGATGAACAGCTGGGTGAAAAACTGTTTTTT	CASSVDEQLGEKLFF